What follows are 22 T cell receptor beta chains derived from one specimen sequenced in a study of cytomegalovirus exposure and HLA in healthy donors. The PCR was carried out with 60 Vbeta primers and 13 Jbeta primers. Sequenced by immunoSEQ multiplex PCR; TCRdb stores in-frame clones only, minus some. Of more than 110,000 clones in the sample, about 75% were seen once. Sequencing was done on a sample of PBMCs. Receptor source: a man aged 18 to 35 in good health and CMV-seronegative.

J is TRBJ2-5 and V is TRBV5-4; TRBD2 aligns across 8 bases. CDR3 length: 18 amino acids. Trimming at V came to 4 bases and at J to 7 bases, leaving 21 bases not matched to a gene. Germline CDR1 is SGHNT and CDR2 is YYREEE (reference sequence). CDR3 sequence (DNA): TGTGCCAGCAGCCCCCGGTGGAGCGGGGGACCCCAGGTGGGGACCCAGTACTTC. It yields the protein CASSPRWSGGPQVGTQYF. Full variable domain (remainder filled in from reference TRBV5-4 and TRBJ2-5): ETGVTQSPTHLIKTRGQQVTLRCSSQSGHNTVSWYQQALGQGPQFIFQYYREEENGRGNFPPRFSGLQFPNYSSELNVNALELDDSALYLCASSPRWSGGPQVGTQYFGPGTRLLVL.

This clone turned up a few times. The CDR3: CASRKDPEDKLFF. As DNA, the CDR3 is TGCGCCAGCAGAAAGGACCCGGAGGACAAACTGTTTTTT. The chain combines TRBV4-1 with TRBJ1-4; no firm D call. CDR1 and CDR2 (germline): MGHRA, YSYEKL. CDR3 length: 13 amino acids. With 6 bases removed from V and 11 bases from J, the gap between germline ends came to 16 bases.

V and J are TRBV27 and TRBJ1-1; 7 positions match TRBD1. The CDR3 contains 14 residues. From germline, CDR1 is MNHEY and CDR2 SMNVEV (reference sequence). J was trimmed by 0 bases and V by 6 bases; bases with no gene match: 4. The CDR3 spells CASSLDRVNTEAFF. Written as DNA, the CDR3 is TGTGCCAGCAGCCTCGACAGGGTGAACACTGAAGCTTTCTTT.

The chain carries TRBV6-5 and TRBJ2-1, with D possibly being TRBD1 (5 bases). Trimming pared 5 bases from V and 12 bases from J, leaving 17 bases between. The CDR3 runs 13 residues. Germline V gene data show CDR1 as MNHEY and CDR2 as SVGAGI. The CDR3 protein is CASSDSSGSGQFF. CDR3 coding DNA: TGTGCCAGCAGTGACAGCTCCGGGTCGGGGCAGTTCTTC.

The sample holds a few counts of this clone. This chain connects TRBV19 to TRBJ2-2; 10 bases map to TRBD1. The CDR3 length is 13 residues. The trim removed 11 bases at V and 5 bases at J, leaving 5 bases unmatched. Germline V gene data show CDR1 as LNHDA and CDR2 as SQIVND (reference sequence). In nucleotides, the CDR3 is TGTGCCGGCCGGGACAGGGGAACCGGGGAGCTGTTTTTT. It codes for CAGRDRGTGELFF. Variable domain in full (rest from reference TRBV19 and TRBJ2-2): DGGITQSPKYLFRKEGQNVTLSCEQNLNHDAMYWYRQDPGQGLRLIYYSQIVNDFQKGDIAEGYSVSREKKESFPLTVTSAQKNPTAFYLCAGRDRGTGELFFGEGSRLTVL.

The chain carries TRBV5-1 and TRBJ2-3; 9 bases align to TRBD1. The germline CDR1 and CDR2 sequences are SGHRS and YFSETQ. V dropped 1 base and J dropped 1; count of bases not matched to a gene: 4. The CDR3 spans 16 residues. The CDR3 region is CASSLTGGLGTDTQYF. The CDR3 DNA is TGCGCCAGCAGCTTGACAGGGGGCCTAGGCACAGATACGCAGTATTTT.

The chain links TRBV28 to TRBJ1-1, with D uncertain. The CDR3 has 13 residues. Germline V lookup: CDR1 MDHEN, CDR2 SYDVKM. V was cut by 6 bases and J by 1 base, with 9 bases left in between. The CDR3 nucleotides read TGTGCCAGCAGATTCACACGGAACACTGAAGCTTTCTTT. Translation gives CASRFTRNTEAFF.

This chain uses TRBV7-9 with TRBJ1-2; the D is unclear. V gave up 5 bases and J gave up 8 bases, with 18 bases separating them. This CDR3 is built from 14 residues. CDR1 SEHNR and CDR2 FQNEAQ come from the germline V gene (reference sequence). The CDR3 nucleotides read TGTGCCAGCAGCCCCGAAGTAGCGCCCCACGGCTACACCTTC. This codes for CASSPEVAPHGYTF.

The chain carries TRBV9 and TRBJ1-2; D not certain. Germline V gives CDR1 SGDLS, CDR2 YYNGEE. Trimming stripped 0 bases from V and 0 bases from J, with 3 bases between. The CDR3 covers 13 residues. The chain's CDR3 is CASSVGANYGYTF. Here the CDR3 DNA reads TGTGCCAGCAGCGTAGGAGCTAACTATGGCTACACCTTC.

Comment on this clone: The identical CDR3 is also encoded by other nucleotide sequences in the sample. The V and J genes are TRBV19 and TRBJ1-1, with TRBD1 as a possible D gene (5 bases). The V end lost 5 bases, the J end lost 4 bases, and 8 bases lay between the germline ends. Per germline, CDR1 LNHDA and CDR2 SQIVND (reference sequence). The CDR3 runs to 12 residues. CDR3 loop: CASSWGGTEAFF. CDR3 coding DNA: TGTGCCAGTAGTTGGGGGGGCACTGAAGCTTTCTTT.

The chain joins TRBV9 to TRBJ2-4; TRBD2 is a possible D gene (6 bases). The germline V and J ends were trimmed by 3 bases and 1 base, with 11 bases remaining between them. Germline CDR1 is SGDLS and CDR2 is YYNGEE. The CDR3 length is 15 residues. The CDR3 DNA sequence: TGTGCCAGCAGCGAACGGGGGTTGGCCAAAAACATTCAGTACTTC. Residues: CASSERGLAKNIQYF. The variable domain in full, completed from reference TRBV9 and TRBJ2-4, reads DSGVTQTPKHLITATGQRVTLRCSPRSGDLSVYWYQQSLDQGLQFLIQYYNGEERAKGNILERFSAQQFPDLHSELNLSSLELGDSALYFCASSERGLAKNIQYFGAGTRLSVL.

Note on this clone: This sample also contains other DNA sequences that code for the same CDR3. The chain combines TRBV6-1 with TRBJ2-7, with 8 bases fitting TRBD2. This CDR3 comprises 15 residues. V gave up 2 bases and J gave up 5 bases; unmatched junction bases: 8. Looked up from germline, CDR1 is MNHNS and CDR2 is SASEGT. CDR3 loop: CASSEPGGAVHEQYF. Written as DNA, the CDR3 is TGTGCCAGCAGTGAACCGGGGGGGGCCGTCCACGAGCAGTACTTC.

The J gene is TRBJ2-5, the V gene TRBV27, with 10 bases lining up with TRBD2. The ends lost 4 bases at V and 2 bases at J; junction bases unmatched: 7. Germline CDR1 is MNHEY and CDR2 is SMNVEV (reference sequence). This CDR3 region has 16 residues. CDR3 residues: CASSSRGSGGQETQYF. The CDR3 DNA is TGTGCCAGCAGTTCCCGTGGTAGCGGGGGGCAAGAGACCCAGTACTTC.

A few counts support this clone. DNA for the CDR3: TGTGCCAGCAGCCCCCAGGGGGGGCTAGCGGGGGGATACCAAGAGACCCAGTACTTC. Translation: CASSPQGGLAGGYQETQYF. V usage is TRBV11-2 and J usage is TRBJ2-5, with 11 bases identical to TRBD2. In germline, CDR1 is SGHAT, CDR2 FQNNGV. The CDR3 contains 19 residues. Trimming took 5 bases from V and 0 from J; bases not matched to a gene: 14.

This rearrangement joins TRBV14 to TRBJ1-2; D ambiguous. This CDR3 has 18 residues. V lost 2 bases and J lost 8, with 27 bases in between. Germline CDR1 reads SGHDN; CDR2 reads FVKESK. The CDR3 spells CASSQSLPHVRRPGGYTF. Here the CDR3 DNA reads TGTGCCAGCAGCCAATCCCTTCCCCACGTACGGCGACCAGGAGGCTACACCTTC. Together with reference TRBV14 and TRBJ1-2, the CDR3 gives the full variable domain: EAGVTQFPSHSVIEKGQTVTLRCDPISGHDNLYWYRRVMGKEIKFLLHFVKESKQDESGMPNNRFLAERTGGTYSTLKVQPAELEDSGVYFCASSQSLPHVRRPGGYTFGSGTRLTVV.

The chain has TRBV19 and TRBJ1-2; TRBD1 matches at 7 bases. Germline CDR1 LNHDA, CDR2 SQIVND (reference sequence). The CDR3 covers 16 residues. V shed 6 bases and J 0 bases; nucleotides not matched to a gene: 10. The CDR3 coding sequence is TGTGCCAGTAGGCCTACCCGACAGGGACCTAACTATGGCTACACCTTC. It specifies CASRPTRQGPNYGYTF.

The rearrangement joins TRBV19 to TRBJ2-5, with 8 bases aligning to TRBD1. The J segment lost 2 bases and the V segment lost 10 bases, leaving 6 bases of the junction unmatched. Germline values: CDR1 LNHDA, CDR2 SQIVND (reference sequence). The CDR3 has 13 residues. The CDR3: CATHRQGQETQYF. CDR3 coding DNA: TGTGCCACCCATAGACAGGGGCAAGAGACCCAGTACTTC.

This chain links TRBV5-8 with TRBJ1-5; no definite D call. CDR3 length equals 15 residues. V was pared by 4 bases and J by 0 bases, with 11 bases between. CDR1 is SGHTS and CDR2 is YDEGEE in the germline V gene. The CDR3 sequence is CASSLAVLSNQPQHF. In DNA form, the CDR3 reads TGTGCCAGCAGCCTGGCAGTCCTTAGCAATCAGCCCCAGCATTTT. Variable domain in full (rest from reference TRBV5-8 and TRBJ1-5): EAGVTQSPTHLIKTRGQQATLRCSPISGHTSVYWYQQALGLGLQFLLWYDEGEERNRGNFPPRFSGRQFPNYSSELNVNALELEDSALYLCASSLAVLSNQPQHFGDGTRLSIL.

This clone was seen only a few times. The chain links TRBV6-1 to TRBJ1-5; D is uncertain. Germline V gives CDR1 MNHNS, CDR2 SASEGT. The CDR3 is 12 amino acids. With 3 bases removed from V and 7 bases from J, the gap between germline ends came to 7 bases. CDR3 nucleotide sequence: TGTGCCAGCAGTGATCCCCCGCAGCCCCAGCATTTT. Protein: CASSDPPQPQHF.

This clone was seen more than once but under ten times. This chain joins TRBV28 and TRBJ2-3; 11 positions agree with TRBD2. This CDR3 is built from 15 residues. CDR1 and CDR2 from the germline V gene are MDHEN and SYDVKM. Trimming at V came to 5 bases and at J to 4 bases, leaving 5 bases not matched to a gene. DNA for the CDR3: TGTGCCAGCAGTATGACTAGCGGGGTGTCAGATACGCAGTATTTT. It is translated as CASSMTSGVSDTQYF.

V is TRBV7-2 and J is TRBJ2-7, with TRBD2 as a possible D gene (5 bases). Deletions cut 2 bases from V and 3 bases from J, with 8 bases between. Germline V gives CDR1 SGHTA, CDR2 FQGNSA. This CDR3 has 13 residues. CDR3 in amino acids: CASSLPGSYEQYF. The DNA for the CDR3 is TGTGCCAGCAGCTTACCGGGGAGCTACGAGCAGTACTTC. The full variable domain, completed using reference TRBV7-2 and TRBJ2-7, is GAGVSQSPSNKVTEKGKDVELRCDPISGHTALYWYRQSLGQGLEFLIYFQGNSAPDKSGLPSDRFSAERTGGSVSTLTIQRTQQEDSAVYLCASSLPGSYEQYFGPGTRLTVT.

The rearrangement links TRBV5-6 to TRBJ2-2, with D perhaps matching TRBD1 (5 bases). This CDR3 spans 14 amino acids. Germline CDR1 and CDR2: SGHDT and YYEEEE. Trimming removed 2 bases at V and 1 base at J, with 6 bases between. The CDR3 nucleotides read TGTGCCAGCAGCTTCAGGGAGAACACCGGGGAGCTGTTTTTT. It codes for CASSFRENTGELFF.